The present TCR beta chain was sequenced within a study of Graves' ophthalmopathy and Graves' hyperthyroidism. Study summary: No treatment had been given when peripheral blood was collected at initial diagnosis. Study conclusions and caveats: Most clonotypes expanded in thyroid above 0.001 frequency were present in blood too. Discrimination between ophthalmopathy and stable hyperthyroidism by a 13-signature model showed roughly 88% sensitivity and less than 84% specificity.

The TCR beta CDR3 regions underwent amplification from RNA transcripts. Second-round multiplex PCR came after a first-round RT-PCR that employed HTBI primers. TCRdb called the multiplex PCR reads again in MiXCR, with one record for every CDR3 protein. The sample carries 300,000 to 400,000 distinct CDR3 sequences, about a sixth recorded once. The CDR3 covers 18 residues. The germline gives CDR1 MNHEY, CDR2 SVGEGT. The ends lost 3 bases at V and 0 bases at J; junction bases unmatched: 6. This clonotype appeared many times. Its target is not known. This chain links TRBV6-2 or TRBV6-3 with TRBJ2-6; 9 bases map to TRBD2. Sequenced sample: peripheral blood. The clonotype comes from an adult man with Graves' ophthalmopathy. DNA of the CDR3: TGTGCCAGCAGTTATTTAGCGGGGGCGAACTCTGGGGCCAACGTCCTGACTTTC. It codes for CASSYLAGANSGANVLTF.